This T cell receptor (beta chain) was recorded in a study of cytomegalovirus exposure and HLA in healthy donors. Findings and limits, study-wide: Roughly uniform depth of sequencing across donors was assumed in presence/absence analyses. Investigators reported approximately 150 TCR beta chains as tied to cytomegalovirus. Most observed TCR sequences were rare, whereas some public TCRs were detected in many donors. Sequencing artifact likely explains a cluster of highly shared sequence variants.

Germline V lookup: CDR1 SGHNT, CDR2 YYREEE (reference sequence). This CDR3 spans 14 amino acids. J lost 6 bases, V lost 4 bases, and 6 bases had no gene match. Comment on this clone: What it binds is unknown.

PCR was performed using 60 Vbeta and 13 Jbeta primers. The repertoire was sequenced with immunoSEQ multiplex PCR; TCRdb's copy has only in-frame clones and lacks some. This sample's table has 120,000 to 150,000 clones. The TCR comes from a man aged 35-49 years in good health and CMV-seronegative. Sequencing was carried out using PBMCs. The chain links TRBV5-4 to TRBJ2-7; 11 bases are a match to TRBD1. CDR3 residues: CASSVDRGQSEQYF. The DNA for the CDR3 is TGTGCCAGCAGCGTGGACAGGGGGCAGTCCGAGCAGTACTTC.